These T cell receptor beta chains were read from a single sample in a study of response to subunit inactivated influenza vaccine. Via MiXCR, TCRdb re-called the RT-PCR reads, giving one row per CDR3 protein. This table holds around 320,000 distinct CDR3 sequences, 22% found once. Material: PBMCs from blood, obtained less than 22 months after vaccination. These receptors were taken from a man aged 45 to 70 who received an inactivated influenza vaccine. Both conserved end residues are trimmed from each CDR3.

v_gene: TRBV5-1; len: 13; j_gene: TRBJ1-6; CDR3aa: ASSSRQGGNSPLH
v_gene: TRBV20-1; len: 13; j_gene: TRBJ1-6; CDR3aa: SARGDSLLNSPLH
v_gene: TRBV14; len: 16; j_gene: TRBJ2-1; CDR3aa: ASCLLRFLAGVYNEQF
v_gene: TRBV6-5; len: 14; j_gene: TRBJ2-2; CDR3aa: ASSYSRSGYTGELF
v_gene: TRBV20-1; len: 10; j_gene: TRBJ2-7; CDR3aa: SARDPSYEQY
v_gene: TRBV12-3/TRBV12-4; len: 14; j_gene: TRBJ2-3; CDR3aa: ASSSIPPGRTDTQY
v_gene: TRBV11-2; len: 13; j_gene: TRBJ2-1; CDR3aa: ASHPLAGGPYEQF
v_gene: TRBV3-1; len: 12; j_gene: TRBJ2-5; CDR3aa: ASSQVGGAETQY
v_gene: TRBV9; len: 14; j_gene: TRBJ2-3; CDR3aa: ASSSGRGSSTDTQY
v_gene: TRBV20-1; len: 13; j_gene: TRBJ1-2; CDR3aa: SAIPVQGRPYGYT
v_gene: TRBV29-1; len: 12; j_gene: TRBJ2-2; CDR3aa: SVSQGSSTGELF
v_gene: TRBV20-1; len: 10; j_gene: TRBJ2-7; CDR3aa: SAPRRDYEQY
v_gene: TRBV28; len: 13; j_gene: TRBJ2-3; CDR3aa: ASSLGAGGPDTQY
v_gene: TRBV11-2; len: 13; j_gene: TRBJ2-1; CDR3aa: ASSVGLAGHNEQF
v_gene: TRBV12-3/TRBV12-4; len: 12; j_gene: TRBJ1-2; CDR3aa: ASSPQSTNYGYT
v_gene: TRBV5-1; len: 13; j_gene: TRBJ2-1; CDR3aa: ASQITTSGRIVQF
v_gene: TRBV25-1; len: 14; j_gene: TRBJ1-6; CDR3aa: ASSELRSSYNSPLH
v_gene: TRBV20-1; len: 13; j_gene: TRBJ1-5; CDR3aa: SASPVGQINQPQH
v_gene: TRBV10-2; len: 13; j_gene: TRBJ2-7; CDR3aa: ASSISGVASYEQY